This TCR beta chain is drawn from a study of T cell responses to AZD1222 COVID-19 vaccine. Using immunoSEQ multiplex PCR, the repertoire was profiled, and TCRdb retains in-frame clones only, with some absent. This repertoire shows around 100,000 clones, 75% to 95% found once; its top ten account for about 48%. A note on this clone: No antigen is known for it.

Study-level findings and limits: The donor group comprised mostly white British people and more females; the analysis possibly underestimated clonal diversity. Spike was spanned by vaccine-associated CD4 TCRs, with dominance at 160-218 and 743-854. No day 14 peak samples; only post-peak repertoires were characterized. Rises in breadth and depth of Spike-specific TCRs came after two AZD1222 doses.

This CDR3 has 17 residues. V shed 0 bases and J 7 bases; nucleotides not matched to a gene: 15. Germline-derived CDR1 and CDR2 are LGHNA and YNFKEQ. The V gene is TRBV4-2, the J gene TRBJ2-7; 7 nucleotides align to TRBD2. This TCR was sampled from an adult in good health. This specimen consisted of peripheral blood, obtained on day 0 of AZD1222 vaccination. The CDR3 sequence is CASSQEGPSGAGGEQYF. CDR3 nucleotides: TGTGCCAGCAGCCAAGAGGGGCCTAGCGGAGCCGGTGGGGAGCAGTACTTC.